This TCR beta chain is from a study of CD8 T cells in ankylosing spondylitis. This clonotype was found many times. Scientists made TCR beta libraries using quantitative 5'-RACE with molecular barcodes. TCRdb processed the 5' RACE reads anew with MiXCR; each CDR3 protein has one entry. Here the sample spans about 220,000 distinct CDR3 sequences, about a quarter being singletons. The V end was cut by 2 bases, the J end by 2 bases, with 13 bases between. Germline V lookup: CDR1 SGHKS, CDR2 YYEKEE (reference sequence). CDR3 size: 15 residues. The sequenced material came from blood, either unsorted or a sorted T cell fraction (not recorded which). The V call is TRBV5-5, the J call TRBJ1-2; D possibly corresponds to TRBD1 (5 bases). The sequence was obtained from a male donor with ankylosing spondylitis or in good health (not recorded which). The CDR3 region has the DNA TGTGCCAGCAGCTTCCAAGGGGATATGAACTATGGCTACACCTTC. It yields the protein CASSFQGDMNYGYTF.